Following are 24 T cell receptor beta chains from one sample sequenced in a study of Ad26.COV2.S vaccination and SARS-CoV-2 variants. Libraries were prepared by immunoSEQ multiplex PCR; TCRdb keeps only in-frame clonotypes and omits some of them. The sample contains about 350,000 clones, roughly 91% of which appear only once. Treatment in this sample: 15 to 20 received Ad26.COV2.S at low or high dose, single or two shots; roughly 5 received placebo; per-sample allocation not given. On day 63 after the first injection, vaccine and placebo recipients gave samples. Sequencing used peripheral blood, obtained in a trial of Ad26.COV2.S vaccine versus placebo. The source is a person aged 18 to 65 who received the Ad26.COV2.S COVID-19 vaccine or a placebo.

The V and J genes are TRBV5-1 and TRBJ2-3; 9 nucleotides align to TRBD1. Trimming at V came to 5 bases and at J to 4 bases, leaving 8 bases not matched to a gene. The V gene's germline CDR1 is SGHRS and CDR2 YFSETQ. The CDR3 extends over 15 amino acids. The chain's CDR3 is CASSSGDRASDTQYF. CDR3 DNA: TGCGCCAGCAGTTCGGGGGACAGGGCCTCAGATACGCAGTATTTT.

This clone was found a few times. V and J are TRBV7-9 and TRBJ2-1; 7 bases line up with TRBD2. The CDR3 consists of 15 residues. Trimming at V came to 4 bases and at J to 0 bases, leaving 3 bases not matched to a gene. The germline V gene has CDR1 SEHNR and CDR2 FQNEAQ (reference sequence). CDR3 loop: CASSSGRNSYNEQFF. The CDR3, as DNA: TGTGCCAGCAGCTCCGGGAGGAACTCCTACAATGAGCAGTTCTTC.

The V gene is TRBV7-9, the J gene TRBJ2-3; 9 positions match TRBD2. In germline, CDR1 is SEHNR, CDR2 FQNEAQ (reference sequence). The V gene end was trimmed by 1 base and the J gene end by 2 bases; junction bases not matched to a gene: 4. This CDR3 comprises 16 residues. CDR3 sequence reads: CASSLGLAGNTDTQYF. CDR3 nucleotides: TGTGCCAGCAGCTTAGGCCTAGCGGGAAACACAGATACGCAGTATTTT. The variable domain in full, with the rest retrieved from reference TRBV7-9 and TRBJ2-3, is DTGVSQNPRHKITKRGQNVTFRCDPISEHNRLYWYRQTLGQGPEFLTYFQNEAQLEKSRLLSDRFSAERPKGSFSTLEIQRTEQGDSAMYLCASSLGLAGNTDTQYFGPGTRLTVL.

CDR3 sequence (DNA): TGCGCCAGCAGCTTGAACTGGGGGGCGAACACCGGGGAGCTGTTTTTT. Its protein product is CASSLNWGANTGELFF. The J gene is TRBJ2-2, the V gene TRBV5-1, with TRBD2 as a possible D gene (6 bases). Germline CDR1 and CDR2: SGHRS and YFSETQ. V was pared by 1 base and J by 0 bases, with 10 bases between. This CDR3 comprises 16 residues.

The chain is built from TRBV5-1 and TRBJ2-5; TRBD1 matches at 8 bases. Germline trimming cut 4 bases from V and 1 base from J; bases unmatched to any gene: 3. The CDR3 totals 14 residues. Germline CDR1 reads SGHRS; CDR2 reads YFSETQ. The DNA of the CDR3 is TGCGCCAGCAGCCACGGACAGGGCCAAGAGACCCAGTACTTC. This codes for CASSHGQGQETQYF.

This clone was recorded once. The genes are TRBV5-4 and TRBJ2-7; D is tentatively TRBD1 or TRBD2 (5 bases each). The CDR3 is 15 residues long. Per germline, CDR1 SGHNT and CDR2 YYREEE (reference sequence). The V end was cut by 2 bases, the J end by 0 bases, with 12 bases between. Written as DNA, the CDR3 is TGTGCCAGCAGCTTCGGACTCGACAGCTCCTACGAGCAGTACTTC. Its translation is CASSFGLDSSYEQYF.

The chain links TRBV9 to TRBJ2-7; D gene unclear. V lost 0 bases and J lost 2, with 9 bases in between. This CDR3 region has 14 residues. Germline lookup yields CDR1 SGDLS and CDR2 YYNGEE. CDR3 bases: TGTGCCAGCAGCGTAGACTACGGTACCTACGAGCAGTACTTC. Encoded protein: CASSVDYGTYEQYF.

The J gene is TRBJ2-3, the V gene TRBV24-1; 9 nucleotides align to TRBD1. The CDR3 has 16 amino acids. CDR1 and CDR2 from the germline V gene are KGHDR and SFDVKD. Trimming removed 4 bases from V and 4 bases from J; junction bases left unmatched: 8. Here the CDR3 reads CATSEPGQGSPDTQYF. The CDR3 bases are TGTGCCACCAGTGAACCGGGACAGGGAAGCCCAGATACGCAGTATTTT.

The CDR3 here is CASRGTSGFNEQFF. CDR3 in DNA: TGTGCCAGCAGGGGGACTAGCGGCTTTAATGAGCAGTTCTTC. The J gene is TRBJ2-1, the V gene TRBV27, with 11 nucleotides matching TRBD2. V trimming: 6 bases; J trimming: 7 bases; junction bases outside the gene matches: 5. Germline assignment: CDR1 MNHEY and CDR2 SMNVEV (reference sequence). This CDR3 spans 14 amino acids.

This clone was counted a single time. The rearrangement joins TRBV5-4 to TRBJ2-3, with D possibly TRBD2 on 6 matching bases. Germline V gene sequence: CDR1 SGHNT, CDR2 YYREEE (reference sequence). Between the trimmed V and J ends, which lost 0 bases and 4 bases, there was a span of 12 bases. The CDR3 runs 15 residues. The CDR3 coding sequence is TGTGCCAGCAGCTTGGAGTTGGCTAGCGCAGATACGCAGTATTTT. It is translated as CASSLELASADTQYF.

The chain employs TRBV4-1 and TRBJ2-5, with D unclear. The CDR3 is 13 residues long. V was clipped by 4 bases and J by 5 bases, with 11 bases between them. The V gene's germline CDR1 is MGHRA and CDR2 YSYEKL. CDR3 region: CASSPLLGETQYF. The DNA of the CDR3 is TGCGCCAGCAGCCCCCTACTGGGGGAGACCCAGTACTTC.

This clone came up many times. V and J are TRBV4-1 and TRBJ2-2; D might be TRBD1 (6 bases). V was pared by 1 base and J by 0 bases, with 9 bases between. The CDR3 is 16 residues long. Germline CDR1 and CDR2: MGHRA and YSYEKL. The CDR3 sequence is CASSQGQASNTGELFF. The CDR3 DNA reads TGCGCCAGCAGCCAAGGACAGGCCTCGAACACCGGGGAGCTGTTTTTT.

CDR3 sequence (DNA): TGTGCCAGCAGCTTTAATAGCGGGACAAGCACCGGGGAGCTGTTTTTT. It encodes CASSFNSGTSTGELFF. The rearrangement links TRBV9 to TRBJ2-2, with 8 bases fitting TRBD2. This CDR3 has 16 amino acids. V lost 4 bases to trimming and J lost 4 bases; unmatched junction nucleotides: 9. The germline gives CDR1 SGDLS, CDR2 YYNGEE.

The J gene is TRBJ1-5, the V gene TRBV18, with D unclear. With 2 bases removed from V and 5 bases from J, the gap between germline ends came to 7 bases. The CDR3 totals 13 residues. Germline CDR1 reads KGHSH; CDR2 reads LQKENI. This CDR3 is CASSPENYQPQHF. The CDR3 bases are TGTGCCAGCTCACCAGAGAATTATCAGCCCCAGCATTTT.

The V call is TRBV29-1, the J call TRBJ2-1; the D gene is possibly TRBD1 (6 bases). V was clipped by 1 base and J by 0 bases, with 16 bases between them. The germline CDR1 and CDR2 sequences are SQVTM and ANQGSEA. This CDR3 region has 17 residues. The CDR3 loop is CSVEGVGRDNSYNEQFF. The CDR3 DNA is TGCAGCGTTGAAGGGGTTGGACGGGACAACTCCTACAATGAGCAGTTCTTC.

The chain combines TRBV29-1 with TRBJ2-4, with D possibly being TRBD1 (6 bases). Looked up from germline, CDR1 is SQVTM and CDR2 is ANQGSEA. This CDR3 is built from 13 residues. The V and J ends lost 7 bases and 9 bases respectively, with 19 bases between them. The CDR3 nucleotides read TGCAGCGCCCGCAAACCAGGGGAGAGCATTCAGTACTTC. Protein: CSARKPGESIQYF.

V usage is TRBV9 and J usage is TRBJ1-2, with TRBD1 identical over 9 bases. J lost 7 bases, V lost 5 bases, and 15 bases had no gene match. Germline assignment: CDR1 SGDLS and CDR2 YYNGEE. CDR3 length: 16 residues. The CDR3 protein is CASSNTQDRGKSGYTF. DNA for the CDR3: TGTGCCAGCAGTAACACGCAGGACAGGGGCAAGAGTGGCTACACCTTC.

The chain combines TRBV27 with TRBJ2-2, with D unclear. The CDR3 is 13 residues long. The V gene's germline CDR1 is MNHEY and CDR2 SMNVEV (reference sequence). V was pared by 5 bases and J by 2 bases, with 6 bases between. CDR3 protein: CASSPYNTGELFF. The CDR3 nucleotides read TGTGCCAGCAGTCCATACAACACCGGGGAGCTGTTTTTT.

The chain uses TRBV7-8 and TRBJ2-5, with a possible D match to TRBD2 (5 bases). V lost 6 bases, J lost 3 bases, and 17 bases lay in between. CDR3 length: 15 amino acids. Germline V CDR1 and CDR2: SGHVS, FQNEAQ. DNA of the CDR3: TGTGCCAGCAGTCCCCGGGGTCATGGAAAAGAGACCCAGTACTTC. Translation: CASSPRGHGKETQYF.

The V and J genes are TRBV28 and TRBJ2-7; D uncertain. In germline, CDR1 is MDHEN, CDR2 SYDVKM. The CDR3 contains 14 residues. The V gene lost 6 bases and the J gene lost 2 bases, with 14 bases spanning the gap. The CDR3 region is CASSKAGLPYEQYF. The CDR3 DNA reads TGTGCCAGCAGCAAAGCCGGGCTACCCTACGAGCAGTACTTC.

The chain links TRBV27 to TRBJ1-3; perhaps TRBD1 as D (5 bases). The CDR3 runs to 16 residues. Germline V gene data show CDR1 as MNHEY and CDR2 as SMNVEV (reference sequence). Trimming pared 5 bases from V and 0 bases from J, leaving 14 bases between. This CDR3 is CASSPQTVPSGNTIYF. As DNA, the CDR3 is TGTGCCAGCAGTCCACAGACAGTGCCCTCTGGAAACACCATATATTTT.

This clone was seen a handful of times. The V gene is TRBV28, the J gene TRBJ1-2, with D perhaps matching TRBD1 (5 bases). CDR1 and CDR2 (germline): MDHEN, SYDVKM. The CDR3 totals 14 residues. V gave up 5 bases and J gave up 9 bases, with 19 bases separating them. CDR3 nucleotides: TGTGCCAGCAGTCCGGACACGGATTCGCTTCGCTACACCTTC. Amino acid sequence: CASSPDTDSLRYTF.

Only a few counts were recorded for this clone. The identical CDR3 is also encoded by other nucleotide sequences in the sample. The rearrangement uses TRBV5-4 and TRBJ2-3; D assignment may be TRBD1 or TRBD2 (5 bases each). V lost 0 bases and J 2 bases, leaving 10 bases between the germline ends. Germline assignment: CDR1 SGHNT and CDR2 YYREEE (reference sequence). The CDR3 has 15 residues. The DNA for the CDR3 is TGTGCCAGCAGCTTGGTTGGGGGAAACACAGATACGCAGTATTTT. This translates into CASSLVGGNTDTQYF.

The CDR3 nucleotides read TGTGCCAGCAGTGGGGGGTTGACCCAGTACTTC. It codes for CASSGGLTQYF. The rearrangement links TRBV2 to TRBJ2-5, with D tentatively TRBD1 or TRBD2 (5 bases each). This CDR3 spans 11 amino acids. V shed 4 bases and J shed 7 bases, with 7 bases lying between them. CDR1 and CDR2 (germline): SNHLY, FYNNEI.